The clone carrying this TCR beta chain was observed at least ten times. Its antigen is undetermined. This sample stems from a study of T cells in Graves' hyperthyroidism and ophthalmopathy. Uncontrolled infections, other autoimmune diseases, pregnancy or lactation led to exclusion of patients. PBMCs were collected from a roughly 10 ml volume of fresh peripheral blood. The CDR3 is made up of 12 amino acids. From germline, CDR1 is MDHEN and CDR2 SYDVKM. V was shortened by 6 bases and J by 8 bases, with 13 bases between the two germline ends. Study-wide findings and caveats: The model's output predicted ophthalmopathy at a median of about 6.5 months prior to onset.

Researchers amplified the TCR beta CDR3 regions from RNA transcripts. HTBI primers drove first-round RT-PCR of the TCR CDR3. TCRdb redid the calling of the multiplex PCR reads with MiXCR, one entry per CDR3 protein. This table holds about 690,000 distinct CDR3 sequences, approximately 15% found once. The receptor was isolated from a man between 45 and 60 years old with Graves' hyperthyroidism. V gene TRBV28 combines with J gene TRBJ1-2; no clear D gene. Sequencing was carried out using blood. The CDR3 coding sequence is TGTGCCAGCAGCCCCCCTGGTCGGGGCTACACCTTC. This encodes CASSPPGRGYTF.